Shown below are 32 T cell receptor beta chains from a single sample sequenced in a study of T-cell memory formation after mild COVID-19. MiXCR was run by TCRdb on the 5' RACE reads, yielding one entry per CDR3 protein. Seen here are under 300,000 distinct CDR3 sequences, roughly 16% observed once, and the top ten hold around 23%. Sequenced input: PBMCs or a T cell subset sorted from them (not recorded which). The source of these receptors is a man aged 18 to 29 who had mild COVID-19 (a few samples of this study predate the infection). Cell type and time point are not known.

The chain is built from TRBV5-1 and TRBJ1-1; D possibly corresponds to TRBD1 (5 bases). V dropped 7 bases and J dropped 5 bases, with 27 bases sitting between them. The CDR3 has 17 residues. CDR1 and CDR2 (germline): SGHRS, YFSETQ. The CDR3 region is CASQLTYGDVSVTEAFF. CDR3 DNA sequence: TGCGCCAGCCAACTGACCTACGGGGACGTGTCGGTTACTGAAGCTTTCTTT.

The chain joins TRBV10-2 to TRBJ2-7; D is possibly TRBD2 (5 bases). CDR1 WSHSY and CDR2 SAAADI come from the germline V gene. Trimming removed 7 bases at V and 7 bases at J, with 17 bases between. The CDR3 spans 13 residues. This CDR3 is CASTPGSPREQYF. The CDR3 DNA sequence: TGCGCCAGCACACCGGGGAGTCCGCGGGAGCAGTACTTC.

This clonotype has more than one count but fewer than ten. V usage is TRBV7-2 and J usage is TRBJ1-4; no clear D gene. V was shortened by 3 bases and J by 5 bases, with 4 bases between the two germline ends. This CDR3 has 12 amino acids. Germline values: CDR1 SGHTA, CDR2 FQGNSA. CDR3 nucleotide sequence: TGTGCCAGCAGCTTCCAGAATGAAAAACTGTTTTTT. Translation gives CASSFQNEKLFF.

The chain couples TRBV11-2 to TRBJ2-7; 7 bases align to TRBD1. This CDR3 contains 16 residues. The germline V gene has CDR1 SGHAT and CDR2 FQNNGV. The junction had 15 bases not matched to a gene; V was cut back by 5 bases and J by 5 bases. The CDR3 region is CASSGSGETGVDEQYV. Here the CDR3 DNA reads TGTGCCAGCAGCGGATCGGGTGAAACAGGGGTGGACGAGCAGTACGTC.

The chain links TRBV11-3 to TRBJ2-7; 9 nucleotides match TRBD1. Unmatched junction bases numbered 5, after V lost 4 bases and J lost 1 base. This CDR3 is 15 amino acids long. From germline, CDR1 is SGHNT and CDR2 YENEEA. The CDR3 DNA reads TGTGCCAGCAGCTCGGACAGGGGCCATTCCTACGAGCAGTACTTC. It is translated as CASSSDRGHSYEQYF.

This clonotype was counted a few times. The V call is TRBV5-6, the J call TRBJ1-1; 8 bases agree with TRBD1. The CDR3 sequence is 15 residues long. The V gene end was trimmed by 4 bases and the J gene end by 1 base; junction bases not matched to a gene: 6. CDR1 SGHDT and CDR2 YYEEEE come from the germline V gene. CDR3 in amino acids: CASSRIGQGNTEAFF. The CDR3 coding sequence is TGTGCCAGCAGCCGTATCGGACAGGGGAACACTGAAGCTTTCTTT.

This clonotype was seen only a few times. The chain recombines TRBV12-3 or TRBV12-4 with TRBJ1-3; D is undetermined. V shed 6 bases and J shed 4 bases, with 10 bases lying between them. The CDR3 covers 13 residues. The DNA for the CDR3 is TGTGCCAGCAGAGACGAGCCCGGAAACACCATATATTTT. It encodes CASRDEPGNTIYF.

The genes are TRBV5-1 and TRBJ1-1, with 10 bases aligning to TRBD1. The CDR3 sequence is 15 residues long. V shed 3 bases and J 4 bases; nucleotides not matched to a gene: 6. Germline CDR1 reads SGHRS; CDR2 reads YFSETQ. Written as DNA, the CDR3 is TGCGCCAGCAGCTCGAGACAGGGGGCTATCACTGAAGCTTTCTTT. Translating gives CASSSRQGAITEAFF.

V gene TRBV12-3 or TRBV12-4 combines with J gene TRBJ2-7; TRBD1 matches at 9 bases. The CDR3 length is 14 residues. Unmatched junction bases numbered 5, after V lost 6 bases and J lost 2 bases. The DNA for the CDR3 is TGTGCCAGCAGGCGGACAGGGGAAACCTACGAGCAGTACTTC. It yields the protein CASRRTGETYEQYF.

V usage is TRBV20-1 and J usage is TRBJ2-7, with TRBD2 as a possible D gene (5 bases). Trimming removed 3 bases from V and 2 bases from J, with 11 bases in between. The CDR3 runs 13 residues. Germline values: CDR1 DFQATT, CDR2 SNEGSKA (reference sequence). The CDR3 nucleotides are TGCAGTGCTAGGGGAGACCCCCCCTACGAGCAGTACGTC. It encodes CSARGDPPYEQYV.

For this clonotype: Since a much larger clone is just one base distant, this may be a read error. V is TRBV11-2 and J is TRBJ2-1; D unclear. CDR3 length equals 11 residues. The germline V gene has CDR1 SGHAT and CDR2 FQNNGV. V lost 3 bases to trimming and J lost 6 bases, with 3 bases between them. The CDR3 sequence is CASSFFNEQFF. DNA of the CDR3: TGTGCCAGCAGCTTTTTCAATGAGCAGTTCTTC.

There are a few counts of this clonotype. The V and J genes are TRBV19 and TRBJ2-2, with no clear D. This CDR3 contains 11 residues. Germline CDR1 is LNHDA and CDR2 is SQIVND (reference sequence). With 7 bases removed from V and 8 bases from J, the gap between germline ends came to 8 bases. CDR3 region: CASTSSGELFF. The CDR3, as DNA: TGTGCCAGTACGAGTTCGGGGGAGCTGTTTTTT.

The CDR3 reads CASSLRTDRGNTEQFF. Here the CDR3 DNA reads TGTGCCAGCAGCTTACGAACAGACAGGGGGAACACTGAGCAGTTCTTC. V gene TRBV7-8 combines with J gene TRBJ2-1; 9 nucleotides align to TRBD1. Germline lookup yields CDR1 SGHVS and CDR2 FQNEAQ. V shed 2 bases and J 9 bases; nucleotides not matched to a gene: 11. The CDR3 has 16 amino acids.

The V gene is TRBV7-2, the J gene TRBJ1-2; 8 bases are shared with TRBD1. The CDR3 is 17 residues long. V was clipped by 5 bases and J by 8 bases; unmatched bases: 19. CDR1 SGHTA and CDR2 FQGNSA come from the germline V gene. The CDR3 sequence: CASSRPRGQGASYGYTF. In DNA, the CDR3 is TGTGCCAGCAGCCGCCCCCGCGGGCAGGGGGCCTCCTACGGCTACACCTTC.

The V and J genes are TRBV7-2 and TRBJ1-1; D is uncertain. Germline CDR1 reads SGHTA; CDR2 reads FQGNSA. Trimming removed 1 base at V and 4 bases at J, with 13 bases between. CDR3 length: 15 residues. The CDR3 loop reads CASSLGYTAVTEAFF. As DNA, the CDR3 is TGTGCCAGCAGCTTAGGTTACACGGCTGTCACTGAAGCTTTCTTT.

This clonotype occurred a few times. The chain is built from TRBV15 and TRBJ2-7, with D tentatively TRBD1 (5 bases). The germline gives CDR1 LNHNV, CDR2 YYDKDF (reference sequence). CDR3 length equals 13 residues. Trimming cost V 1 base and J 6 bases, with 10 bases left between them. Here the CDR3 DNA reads TGTGCCACCAGCAGAGCAGGGTTTGGCGAGCAGTACGTC. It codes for CATSRAGFGEQYV.

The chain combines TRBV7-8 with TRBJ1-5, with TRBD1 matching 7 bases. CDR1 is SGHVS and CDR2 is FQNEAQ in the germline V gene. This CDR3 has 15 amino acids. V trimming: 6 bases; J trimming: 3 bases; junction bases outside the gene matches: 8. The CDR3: CASSQRDSNNQPQHF. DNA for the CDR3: TGTGCCAGCAGTCAAAGGGACAGTAACAATCAGCCCCAGCATTTT.

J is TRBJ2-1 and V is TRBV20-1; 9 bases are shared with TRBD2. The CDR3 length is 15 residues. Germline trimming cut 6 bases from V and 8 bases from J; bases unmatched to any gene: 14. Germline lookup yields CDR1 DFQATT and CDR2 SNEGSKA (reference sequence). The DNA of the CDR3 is TGCAGTGCCGGATCTGGCCTAGCGGGGACGGATGAGCAGTTCTTC. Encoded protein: CSAGSGLAGTDEQFF.

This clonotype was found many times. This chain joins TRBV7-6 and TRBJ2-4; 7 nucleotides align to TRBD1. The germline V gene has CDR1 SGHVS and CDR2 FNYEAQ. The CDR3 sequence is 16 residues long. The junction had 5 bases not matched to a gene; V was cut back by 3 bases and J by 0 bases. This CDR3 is CASSFGQDLAKNIQYF. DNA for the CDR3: TGTGCCAGCAGCTTCGGACAGGACTTAGCCAAAAACATTCAGTACTTC.

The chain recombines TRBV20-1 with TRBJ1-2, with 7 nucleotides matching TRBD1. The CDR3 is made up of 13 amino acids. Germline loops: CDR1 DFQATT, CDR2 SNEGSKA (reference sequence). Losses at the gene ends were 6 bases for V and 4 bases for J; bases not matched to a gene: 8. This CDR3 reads CSAAIGGAYGYTF. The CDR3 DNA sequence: TGCAGTGCCGCAATAGGGGGCGCCTATGGCTACACCTTC.

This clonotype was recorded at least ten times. The CDR3 region is CASSLMMLSDTQYF. The DNA for the CDR3 is TGTGCCAGCAGTTTAATGATGCTCTCAGATACGCAGTATTTT. The V call is TRBV12-3 or TRBV12-4, the J call TRBJ2-3; D not certain. Trimming shortened V by 2 bases and J by 4 bases, and 10 bases separated the two germline ends. The CDR3 is 14 residues long.

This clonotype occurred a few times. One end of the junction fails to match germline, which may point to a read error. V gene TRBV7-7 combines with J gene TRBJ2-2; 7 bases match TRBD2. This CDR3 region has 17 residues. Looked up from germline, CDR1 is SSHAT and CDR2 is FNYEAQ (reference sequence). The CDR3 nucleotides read TGTGCTAGCAGCCCCCTCCGGGACTACTCGAACACCGGGGAGCTGTTTTTT. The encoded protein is CASSPLRDYSNTGELFF.

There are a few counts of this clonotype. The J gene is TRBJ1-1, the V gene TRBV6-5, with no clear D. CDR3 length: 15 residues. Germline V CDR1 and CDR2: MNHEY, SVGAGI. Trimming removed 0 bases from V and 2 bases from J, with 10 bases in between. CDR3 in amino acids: CASSYSQAINTEAFF. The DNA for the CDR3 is TGTGCCAGCAGTTACTCCCAGGCTATCAACACTGAAGCTTTCTTT.

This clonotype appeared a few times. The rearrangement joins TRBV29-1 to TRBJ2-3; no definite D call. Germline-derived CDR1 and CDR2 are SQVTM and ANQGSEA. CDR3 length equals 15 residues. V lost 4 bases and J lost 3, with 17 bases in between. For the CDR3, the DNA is TGCAGCGTTGGTTTAGGAACCACTCGTACAGATACGCAGTATTTT. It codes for CSVGLGTTRTDTQYF.

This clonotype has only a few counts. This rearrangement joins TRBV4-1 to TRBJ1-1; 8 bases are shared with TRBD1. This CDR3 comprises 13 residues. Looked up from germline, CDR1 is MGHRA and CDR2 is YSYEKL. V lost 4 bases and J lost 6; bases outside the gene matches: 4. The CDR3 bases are TGCGCCAGCAGCCCTTGGACAGGGTCTGAAGCTTTCTTT. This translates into CASSPWTGSEAFF.

The CDR3 region has the DNA TGTGCCAGCAGTCTAGTGGGGGGTTCGGAGACCCAGTACTTC. It translates to CASSLVGGSETQYF. This rearrangement joins TRBV5-4 to TRBJ2-5; tentatively, D is TRBD2 (6 bases). The CDR3 consists of 14 residues. CDR1 is SGHNT and CDR2 is YYREEE in the germline V gene (reference sequence). The ends were cut back, 5 bases at V and 5 bases at J, with 16 bases in the middle. Full variable domain (outside the CDR3, taken from reference TRBV5-4 and TRBJ2-5): ETGVTQSPTHLIKTRGQQVTLRCSSQSGHNTVSWYQQALGQGPQFIFQYYREEENGRGNFPPRFSGLQFPNYSSELNVNALELDDSALYLCASSLVGGSETQYFGPGTRLLVL.

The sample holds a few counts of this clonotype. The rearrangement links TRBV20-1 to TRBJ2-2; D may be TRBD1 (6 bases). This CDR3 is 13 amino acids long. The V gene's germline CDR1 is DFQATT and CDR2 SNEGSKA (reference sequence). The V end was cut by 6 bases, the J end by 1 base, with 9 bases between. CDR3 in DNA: TGCAGTGCGGGGGCTAAGAACACCGGGGAGCTGTTTTTT. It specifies CSAGAKNTGELFF.

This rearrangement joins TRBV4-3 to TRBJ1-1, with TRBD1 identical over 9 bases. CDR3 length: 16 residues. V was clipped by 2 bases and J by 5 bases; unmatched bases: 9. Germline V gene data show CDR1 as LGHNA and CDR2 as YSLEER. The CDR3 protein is CASSQPGTGSGTEAFF. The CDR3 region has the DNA TGCGCCAGCAGCCAACCCGGGACAGGGTCGGGGACTGAAGCTTTCTTT.

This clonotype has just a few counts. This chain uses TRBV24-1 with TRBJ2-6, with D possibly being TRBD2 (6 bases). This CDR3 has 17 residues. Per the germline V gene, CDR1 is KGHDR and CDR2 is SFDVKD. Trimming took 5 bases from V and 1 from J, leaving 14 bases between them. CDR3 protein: CATSAAPGGSGANVLTF. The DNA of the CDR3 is TGTGCCACCAGTGCTGCCCCTGGGGGGTCTGGGGCCAACGTCCTGACTTTC.

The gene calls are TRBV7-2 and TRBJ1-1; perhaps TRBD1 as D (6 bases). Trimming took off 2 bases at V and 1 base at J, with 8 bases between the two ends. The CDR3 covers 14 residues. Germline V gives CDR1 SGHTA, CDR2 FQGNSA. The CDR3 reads CASSLMGANTEAFF. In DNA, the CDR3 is TGTGCCAGCAGCTTAATGGGGGCGAACACTGAAGCTTTCTTT.

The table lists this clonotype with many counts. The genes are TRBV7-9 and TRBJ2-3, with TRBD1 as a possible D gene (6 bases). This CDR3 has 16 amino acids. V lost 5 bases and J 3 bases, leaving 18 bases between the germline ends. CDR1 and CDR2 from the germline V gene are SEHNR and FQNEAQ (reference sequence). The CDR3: CASSPTGRGRTDTQYF. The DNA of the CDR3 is TGTGCCAGCAGCCCCACTGGCAGGGGAAGAACAGATACGCAGTATTTT.

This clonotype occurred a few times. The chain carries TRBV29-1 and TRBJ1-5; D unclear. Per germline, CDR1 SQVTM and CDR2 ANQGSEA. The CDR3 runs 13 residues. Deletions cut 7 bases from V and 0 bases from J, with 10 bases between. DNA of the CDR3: TGCAGCGCCCAATGGGATAGCAATCAGCCCCAGCATTTT. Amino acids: CSAQWDSNQPQHF.